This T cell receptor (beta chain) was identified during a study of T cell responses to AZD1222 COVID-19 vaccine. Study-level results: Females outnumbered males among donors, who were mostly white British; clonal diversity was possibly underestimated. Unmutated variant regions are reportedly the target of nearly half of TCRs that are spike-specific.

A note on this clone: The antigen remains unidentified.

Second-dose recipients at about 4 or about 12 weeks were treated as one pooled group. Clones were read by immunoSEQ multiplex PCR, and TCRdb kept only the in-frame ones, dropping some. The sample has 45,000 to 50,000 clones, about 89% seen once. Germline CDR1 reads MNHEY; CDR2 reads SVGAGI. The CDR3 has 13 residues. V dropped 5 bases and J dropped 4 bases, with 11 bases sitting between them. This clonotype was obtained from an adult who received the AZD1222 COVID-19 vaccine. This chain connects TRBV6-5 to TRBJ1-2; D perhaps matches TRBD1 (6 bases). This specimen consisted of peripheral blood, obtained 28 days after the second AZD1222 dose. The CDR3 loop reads CASSRDKSYGYTF. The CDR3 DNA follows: TGTGCCAGCAGTCGGGACAAGAGCTATGGCTACACCTTC.